This T cell receptor beta chain was identified in a study of blood T cell repertoires in COVID-19. At the level of the study: The United States, Italy and Spain provided the acute and convalescent COVID-19 samples. PBMCs, B-cell-depleted T cells, or T cells provided the cDNA or gDNA that made up the material.

As processed by the authors: Reference gene primer amplification yielded estimated nucleated cell counts. Only in-frame clones appear in the TCRdb table, and some are missing; sequencing was by immunoSEQ multiplex PCR. V and J calls and clone size come straight from that table; D and trimming were deduced from the DNA. The sample has around 70,000 clones, 75% to 80% seen once. This clone has more than one count but fewer than ten. The CDR3 totals 14 residues. With 7 bases removed from V and 1 base from J, the gap between germline ends came to 11 bases. Germline V gives CDR1 GTSNPN, CDR2 SVGIG (reference sequence).

The receptor comes from a human donor in a cohort sampled during active COVID-19. Sequenced input: peripheral blood. This chain uses TRBV30 with TRBJ2-6; D gene uncertain. This CDR3 reads CALKPYSGANVLTF. CDR3 in DNA: TGTGCCTTGAAGCCCTATTCTGGGGCCAACGTCCTGACTTTC.